This TCR beta chain was recorded in a study of T cell repertoires in cytomegalovirus infection. For the study at large: HLA-B-restricted CMV epitopes that are well studied were used alongside recently identified HLA-C-restricted ones. Through public TCR beta signatures, both CMV infection and matching HLA type were indicated.

Each CDR3 protein is one row after TCRdb ran MiXCR on the reads. The sample lists hundreds of thousands of distinct CDR3 sequences, around 35% seen once, with about a sixth in the top ten. Deletions cut 2 bases from V and 2 bases from J, with 14 bases between. Looked up from germline, CDR1 is SGHTA and CDR2 is FQGNSA. The CDR3 consists of 16 residues. This clonotype was observed a few times. Antigen unknown. The source is a human donor in good health (CMV status not recorded). Some clones in this sample may be carry-over from other donors' samples. The gene calls are TRBV7-2 and TRBJ2-3; D not certain. The sample consisted of cultured PBMCs, taken from culture after CMV antigen stimulation. Written as DNA, the CDR3 is TGTGCCAGCAGCTTATACGGGTTGCTTATCACAGATACGCAGTATTTT. It is translated as CASSLYGLLITDTQYF.